The clone carrying this T cell receptor beta chain was counted between two and nine times. The antigen is undetermined. The data derive from a study of identical twins. Study observations and caveats: For cord blood, abundant beta clonotypes had fewer insertions, unlike memory repertoires, which showed none. Sequences that were out-of-frame, alpha and twin-shared displayed an excess of low generation probability.

This CDR3 region has 12 residues. Germline values: CDR1 KGHSH, CDR2 LQKENI. V was cut by 6 bases and J by 7 bases, with 13 bases left in between. Via MiXCR, TCRdb re-called the 5' RACE reads, giving one row per CDR3 protein. The repertoire consists of some 790,000 distinct CDR3 sequences, with 15% to 20% occurring once and the leading ten covering around 12%. These data were also filed under a second study, of T cells expressing NK-cell markers. That work adds: One of the eight sequenced donors was seronegative, whereas the other seven were HCMV-seropositive. Sorting in several experiments was restricted by an anti-gamma-delta TCR antibody to alpha-beta TCR T cells.

Material for sequencing was PBMCs. This rearrangement joins TRBV18 to TRBJ2-7; tentative D call: TRBD2 (5 bases). The receptor was derived from a woman between 18 and 29 years old in good health. The CDR3 sequence is CASSPGLREQYF. As DNA, the CDR3 is TGTGCCAGCTCCCCCGGACTGCGAGAGCAGTACTTC.